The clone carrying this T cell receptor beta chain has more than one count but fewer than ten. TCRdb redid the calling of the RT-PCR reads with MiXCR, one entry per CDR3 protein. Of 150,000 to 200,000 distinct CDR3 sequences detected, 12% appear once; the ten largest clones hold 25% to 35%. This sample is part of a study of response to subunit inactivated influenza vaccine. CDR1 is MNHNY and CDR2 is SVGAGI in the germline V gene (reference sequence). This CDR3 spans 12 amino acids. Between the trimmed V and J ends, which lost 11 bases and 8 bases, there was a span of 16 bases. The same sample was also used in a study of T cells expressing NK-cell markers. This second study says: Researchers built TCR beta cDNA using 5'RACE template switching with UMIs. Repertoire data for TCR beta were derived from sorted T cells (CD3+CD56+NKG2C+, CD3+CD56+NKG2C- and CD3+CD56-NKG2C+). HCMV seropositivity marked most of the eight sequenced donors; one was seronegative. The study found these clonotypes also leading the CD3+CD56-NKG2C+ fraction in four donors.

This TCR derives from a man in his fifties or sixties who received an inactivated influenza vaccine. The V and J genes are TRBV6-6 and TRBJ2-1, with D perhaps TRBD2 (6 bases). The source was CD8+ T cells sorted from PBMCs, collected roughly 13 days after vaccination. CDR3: CAAGIVSDEQFF. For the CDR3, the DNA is TGTGCCGCGGGGATAGTGTCAGATGAGCAGTTCTTC.